This T cell receptor (beta chain) appears in the sequencing data of a study of blood T cell repertoires in COVID-19. As for the study in general: T cells, B-cell-depleted T cells, or PBMCs provided the cDNA or gDNA that served as material.

Profiling relied on immunoSEQ multiplex PCR, and the TCRdb table lists in-frame clones only, not all of them. The sample has 310,000 or so clones, approximately 91% seen once. The CDR3 has 13 amino acids. Germline V gives CDR1 GTSNPN, CDR2 SVGIG (reference sequence). This TCR derives from a woman between 25 and 40 years old with COVID-19, enrolled during active disease. Source material: peripheral blood. The rearrangement links TRBV30 to TRBJ1-5, with D unclear. The CDR3 is CALRTGGNQPQHF. CDR3 bases: TGTGCTCTTCGCACGGGAGGAAATCAGCCCCAGCATTTT.